This note documents a single T cell receptor beta chain sequence. Its antigen is unknown. TCRdb analysed the reads with MiXCR anew, one entry per CDR3 protein. In the table there are about 900,000 distinct CDR3 sequences, roughly 31% of which are singletons. The CDR3 is 16 amino acids. V lost 6 bases, J lost 4 bases, and 21 bases lay in between. CDR1 is SEHNR, CDR2 FQNEAQ, per germline (reference sequence). This record comes from a study of T cell repertoires in cytomegalovirus infection. Study overall: As its CMV epitopes, the study selected recently identified HLA-C-restricted and well-studied HLA-B-restricted targets. Public TCR beta signature analysis indicated the presence of both CMV infection and matching HLA type. Findings and limits, study-wide: Cumulative frequency of public TCR beta families picked out carriers of CMV plus the relevant HLA. HLA-C-restricted CMV-specific TCR beta clonotypes were dominant in the ex vivo response.

This TCR was sampled from a human donor in good health (CMV status not recorded). Some clones in this sample may be carry-over from other donors' samples. V and J are TRBV7-9 and TRBJ1-2; the D gene is possibly TRBD1 (5 bases). The specimen comprised cultured CD8+ T cells from PBMCs, sampled from culture after CMV antigen stimulation. CDR3 coding DNA: TGTGCCAGCAGTAGCCCGGCGGAGCAGGGCTCCTATGGCTACACCTTC. It translates to CASSSPAEQGSYGYTF.